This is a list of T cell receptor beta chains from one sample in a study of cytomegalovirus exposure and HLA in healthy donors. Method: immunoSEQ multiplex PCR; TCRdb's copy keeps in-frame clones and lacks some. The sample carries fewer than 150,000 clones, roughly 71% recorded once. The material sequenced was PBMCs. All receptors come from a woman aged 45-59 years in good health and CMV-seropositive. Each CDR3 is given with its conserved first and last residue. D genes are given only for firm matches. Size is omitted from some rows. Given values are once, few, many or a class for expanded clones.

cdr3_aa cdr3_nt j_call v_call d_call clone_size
CASSFFRRGTDTQYF TGTGCCAGCAGCTTCTTCCGCAGGGGTACAGATACGCAGTATTTT TRBJ2-3 TRBV7-9 . few
CASRNGGNYGYTF TGTGCCAGCAGAAACGGGGGGAACTATGGCTACACCTTC TRBJ1-2 TRBV6-5 . .
CASSVGGRNPQETQYF TGTGCCAGCAGCGTGGGAGGACGAAACCCCCAAGAGACCCAGTACTTC TRBJ2-5 TRBV9 . once
CASRVTSEGEQYF TGTGCCAGCAGGGTAACTAGTGAAGGCGAGCAGTACTTC TRBJ2-7 TRBV6-6 . .
CASSLEGSGAYEQYF TGTGCCAGCAGCTTAGAAGGAAGTGGAGCCTACGAGCAGTACTTC TRBJ2-7 TRBV7-2 . .
CAWSVQNEQFF TGTGCCTGGAGTGTACAAAATGAGCAGTTCTTC TRBJ2-1 TRBV30 . .
CASSGGLAGETQYF TGTGCCAGCAGCGGGGGACTAGCAGGGGAGACCCAGTACTTC TRBJ2-5 TRBV9 TRBD2 .
CASSPGTMNTGELFF TGTGCCAGCTCACCAGGGACTATGAACACCGGGGAGCTGTTTTTT TRBJ2-2 TRBV18 TRBD2 .
CASNSETGGEQYF TGTGCCAGCAACTCCGAGACAGGGGGCGAGCAGTACTTC TRBJ2-7 TRBV7-9 TRBD1 .
CASSQVGYGYTF TGTGCCAGCAGCCAAGTCGGCTATGGCTACACCTTC TRBJ1-2 TRBV14 . .
CATSSRDRESGSNQPQHF TGTGCCACCAGCAGCCGGGACAGGGAATCGGGGAGCAATCAGCCCCAGCATTTT TRBJ1-5 TRBV15 TRBD1 .
CASSYTLGGSYEQYF TGTGCCAGCAGTTACACGCTCGGGGGCTCCTACGAGCAGTACTTC TRBJ2-7 TRBV6-5 . .
CASSQANRGGTQYF TGTGCCAGCAGCCAAGCTAACAGAGGGGGGACCCAGTACTTC TRBJ2-5 TRBV14 . .
CASSSTDRGYGYTF TGTGCCAGCAGCTCGACCGACAGGGGGTATGGCTACACCTTC TRBJ1-2 TRBV11-2 TRBD1 .
CASSPKGGNQPQHF TGTGCCAGCAGCCCCAAGGGGGGCAATCAGCCCCAGCATTTT TRBJ1-5 TRBV7-2 . once
CASRVQGRNTEAFF TGTGCCAGCAGAGTCCAGGGGCGGAACACTGAAGCTTTCTTT TRBJ1-1 TRBV2 . .
CASSEARGGASPLHF TGTGCCAGCAGTGAAGCCCGGGGAGGCGCTTCACCCCTCCACTTT TRBJ1-6 TRBV2 . few
CASSADSAIYGYTF TGTGCCAGCAGCGCAGACAGCGCGATCTATGGCTACACCTTC TRBJ1-2 TRBV5-6 . few
CASSLLPQNSGANVLTF TGTGCCAGCAGCCTCCTCCCCCAGAACTCTGGGGCCAACGTCCTGACTTTC TRBJ2-6 TRBV11-2 . .
CASTQGHGTDTQYF TGTGCCAGTACACAGGGCCATGGAACAGATACGCAGTATTTT TRBJ2-3 TRBV19 . few
CASSQAGNYGYTF TGCGCCAGCAGCCAAGCAGGCAACTATGGCTACACCTTC TRBJ1-2 TRBV4-3 . .
CVRSRTIEPEAFF TGTGTCAGAAGCAGAACGATAGAACCCGAAGCTTTCTTT TRBJ1-1 TRBV7-5 . once
CASSIGPTMPPQYF TGTGCCAGTAGTATAGGGCCCACGATGCCTCCCCAGTACTTC TRBJ2-5 TRBV19 . .
CSVAGTSGNGVF TGCAGCGTTGCAGGGACTAGCGGGAACGGGGTCTTC TRBJ2-1 TRBV29-1 TRBD2 .
CASSQDPGSHYGYTF TGCGCCAGCAGCCAAGATCCAGGGTCACACTATGGCTACACCTTC TRBJ1-2 TRBV4-1 . .
CASSRDRAAPLHF TGTGCCAGCAGCCGAGACAGGGCAGCACCCCTCCACTTT TRBJ1-6 TRBV4-2 TRBD1 few
CASSLEPGTYEQYF TGTGCCAGCAGCTTGGAGCCGGGGACCTACGAGCAGTACTTC TRBJ2-7 TRBV5-4 . .
CASTLTPTGHNEQFF TGTGCCAGTACCTTAACCCCGACAGGGCACAATGAGCAGTTCTTC TRBJ2-1 TRBV19 TRBD1 .
CTSSPSAGHYEQYF TGCACCAGCAGCCCATCAGCGGGCCACTACGAGCAGTACTTC TRBJ2-7 TRBV1 . few
CASSSLLAETQYF TGTGCCAGCAGTAGCTTGTTAGCGGAGACCCAGTACTTC TRBJ2-5 TRBV5-4 . .
CASSAGQGGQPQHF TGTGCCAGCAGTGCGGGACAGGGAGGTCAGCCCCAGCATTTT TRBJ1-5 TRBV2 TRBD1 few
CASSLGGQSGGGSYNEQFF TGTGCCAGCAGCTTAGGAGGGCAGTCGGGGGGGGGCTCCTACAATGAGCAGTTCTTC TRBJ2-1 TRBV7-2 TRBD2 .
CSARLAGGGETQYF TGCAGCGCGAGACTAGCGGGGGGTGGGGAGACCCAGTACTTC TRBJ2-5 TRBV29-1 TRBD2 .
CASRTGLAGGQPSETQYF TGTGCCAGCAGGACCGGGCTAGCGGGGGGGCAACCCTCAGAGACCCAGTACTTC TRBJ2-5 TRBV2 TRBD2 once
CATSPDRINTEAFF TGTGCCACCTCCCCTGACAGGATAAACACTGAAGCTTTCTTT TRBJ1-1 TRBV6-6 . .
CASSLRGGSSYEQYF TGTGCCAGTAGTTTGAGGGGGGGAAGCTCCTACGAGCAGTACTTC TRBJ2-7 TRBV19 . .
CAISEEFPGELFF TGTGCCATCAGTGAAGAGTTTCCCGGGGAGCTGTTTTTT TRBJ2-2 TRBV10-3 . few
CASSPGHTDTQYF TGCGCCAGCAGCCCTGGACACACAGATACGCAGTATTTT TRBJ2-3 TRBV5-1 . .
CASSYPGLEGDTQYF TGTGCCAGCAGTTACCCCGGACTAGAGGGAGATACGCAGTATTTT TRBJ2-3 TRBV6-6 TRBD2 .
CASSLGTGKPYEQYF TGTGCCAGCAGCTTAGGAACAGGGAAACCCTACGAGCAGTACTTC TRBJ2-7 TRBV13 . .
CASAGNTEAFF TGTGCTAGTGCGGGGAACACTGAAGCTTTCTTT TRBJ1-1 TRBV12-5 . .
CASSQEGGGAQGEKLFF TGTGCCAGCAGCCAAGAGGGTGGGGGGGCCCAGGGCGAAAAACTGTTTTTT TRBJ1-4 TRBV5-4 . .
CASRPSVGDTQYF TGTGCCAGCAGGCCTAGCGTTGGGGATACGCAGTATTTT TRBJ2-3 TRBV2 . .
CASSYQIAGVDTQYF TGTGCCAGCAGCTACCAAATAGCGGGGGTAGATACGCAGTATTTT TRBJ2-3 TRBV7-2 TRBD2 .
CASGEQGTSTDTQYF TGTGCCAGTGGGGAACAGGGTACTAGCACAGATACGCAGTATTTT TRBJ2-3 TRBV7-2 . .
CASMNRQANTGELFF TGTGCCAGTATGAATCGACAGGCGAACACCGGGGAGCTGTTTTTT TRBJ2-2 TRBV19 . .
CASSSGQRTDTQYF TGTGCCAGCAGCTCCGGACAGCGCACAGATACGCAGTATTTT TRBJ2-3 TRBV7-8 . few
CAWRQGVQSPLHF TGTGCCTGGAGGCAGGGGGTACAATCACCCCTCCACTTT TRBJ1-6 TRBV30 TRBD1 .
CATSRDLRAPYEQYF TGTGCCACCAGCAGAGATCTCAGGGCACCCTACGAGCAGTACTTC TRBJ2-7 TRBV15 . .
CASSEYGLNRQGLYGYTF TGTGCCAGCAGTGAATATGGGTTAAACCGACAGGGGCTCTATGGCTACACCTTC TRBJ1-2 TRBV25-1 TRBD1 .
CSSSKPGHQYQPQHF TGTTCCAGCAGCAAGCCGGGACACCAATATCAGCCCCAGCATTTT TRBJ1-5 TRBV5-8 . .
CASSEQGLNTIYF TGTGCCAGCAGTGAACAGGGGTTAAACACCATATATTTT TRBJ1-3 TRBV6-1 . .
CASSLGTGDSPLHF TGTGCCAGCTCCCTTGGGACAGGCGATTCACCCCTCCACTTT TRBJ1-6 TRBV18 TRBD1 few
CASSQDEGGYQETQYF TGCGCCAGCAGCCAAGATGAGGGGGGGTACCAAGAGACCCAGTACTTC TRBJ2-5 TRBV4-3 . .
CASSEQRGRRETQYF TGTGCCAGCAGTGAACAGCGGGGGCGGAGAGAGACCCAGTACTTC TRBJ2-5 TRBV2 TRBD2 .
CASSQARDRVYGYTF TGCGCCAGCAGCCAAGCCCGGGACAGGGTATATGGCTACACCTTC TRBJ1-2 TRBV4-1 TRBD1 .
CASSSGTFSSGNTIYF TGTGCCAGCAGCTCTGGGACTTTTAGCTCTGGAAACACCATATATTTT TRBJ1-3 TRBV11-3 . .